This entry lists 2 T cell receptor beta chains sequenced from one sample in a study of graft-versus-host responses after intestinal transplantation. Measured with immunoSEQ multiplex PCR; TCRdb has only the in-frame clones, and not every one. The sample holds under 45,000 clones, 85% to 95% seen once. The sequenced sample was PBMCs, obtained 734 days after intestinal transplantation. The receptors come from a human patient who received an intestinal transplant, so some T cells may come from the graft donor.

This clone was seen only a few times. The chain is built from TRBV19 and TRBJ1-6, with D uncertain. V was shortened by 5 bases and J by 4 bases, with 15 bases between the two germline ends. The CDR3 runs to 16 residues. Per the germline V gene, CDR1 is LNHDA and CDR2 is SQIVND (reference sequence). This chain's CDR3 is CASSPTMDLYNSPLHF. The CDR3, as DNA: TGTGCCAGTAGTCCAACAATGGACTTATATAATTCACCCCTCCACTTT.

The chain uses TRBV4-1 and TRBJ2-1; 14 bases match TRBD2. Germline CDR1 reads MGHRA; CDR2 reads YSYEKL. The CDR3 runs 17 residues. The V gene end was trimmed by 4 bases and the J gene end by 4 bases; junction bases not matched to a gene: 6. CDR3 protein: CASSPWGLAGEYNEQFF. As DNA, the CDR3 is TGCGCCAGCAGCCCCTGGGGACTAGCGGGGGAATACAATGAGCAGTTCTTC.